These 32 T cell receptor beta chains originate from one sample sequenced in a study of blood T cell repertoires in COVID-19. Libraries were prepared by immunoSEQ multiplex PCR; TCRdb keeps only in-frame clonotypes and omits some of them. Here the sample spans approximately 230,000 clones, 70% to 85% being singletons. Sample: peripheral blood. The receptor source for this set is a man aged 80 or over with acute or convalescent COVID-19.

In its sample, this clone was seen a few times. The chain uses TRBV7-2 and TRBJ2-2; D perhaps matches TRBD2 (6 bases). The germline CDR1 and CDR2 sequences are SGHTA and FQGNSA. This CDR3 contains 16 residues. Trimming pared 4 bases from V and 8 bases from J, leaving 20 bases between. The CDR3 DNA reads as TGTGCCAGCAGCTCAGGACTCTTCGGGAGAAGGGGGGAGCTGTTTTTT. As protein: CASSSGLFGRRGELFF.

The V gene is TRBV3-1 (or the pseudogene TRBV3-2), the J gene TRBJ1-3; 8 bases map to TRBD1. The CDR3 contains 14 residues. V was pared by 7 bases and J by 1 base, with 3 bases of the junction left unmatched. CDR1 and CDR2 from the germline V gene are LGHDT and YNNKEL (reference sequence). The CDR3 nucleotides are TGTGCCAGCACGACAGGGGTTTCTGGAAACACCATATATTTT. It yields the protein CASTTGVSGNTIYF.

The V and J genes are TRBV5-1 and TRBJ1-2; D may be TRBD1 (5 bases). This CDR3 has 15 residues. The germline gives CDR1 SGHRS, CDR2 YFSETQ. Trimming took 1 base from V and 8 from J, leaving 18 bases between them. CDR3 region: CASSLTGPQIDGYTF. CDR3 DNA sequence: TGCGCCAGCAGCTTGACAGGCCCCCAAATTGACGGCTACACCTTC.

This CDR3 reads CASSIARADTEAFF. In DNA, the CDR3 is TGTGCCAGTAGTATAGCCAGGGCCGACACTGAAGCTTTCTTT. V and J are TRBV19 and TRBJ1-1, with a tentative D call TRBD1 (5 bases). The V and J ends lost 1 base and 3 bases respectively, with 9 bases between them. There are 14 residues in the CDR3. The V gene's germline CDR1 is LNHDA and CDR2 SQIVND (reference sequence).

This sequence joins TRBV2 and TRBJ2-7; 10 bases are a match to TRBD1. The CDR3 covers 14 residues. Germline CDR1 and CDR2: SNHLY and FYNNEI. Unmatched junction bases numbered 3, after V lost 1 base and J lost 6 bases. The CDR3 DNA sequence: TGTGCCAGCAGTGAAGGGACAGGGGGTTTCGAGCAGTACTTC. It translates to CASSEGTGGFEQYF.

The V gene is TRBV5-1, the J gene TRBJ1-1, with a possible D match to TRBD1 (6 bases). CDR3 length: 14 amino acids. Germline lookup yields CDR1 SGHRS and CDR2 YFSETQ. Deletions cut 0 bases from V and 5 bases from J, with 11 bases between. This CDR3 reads CASSLDRVETEAFF. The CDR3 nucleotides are TGCGCCAGCAGCTTGGACAGGGTCGAGACTGAAGCTTTCTTT.

CDR3 region: CASSIALARTGVVSNQPQHF. CDR3 in DNA: TGTGCCAGTAGTATAGCCCTAGCGCGGACAGGGGTTGTTAGCAATCAGCCCCAGCATTTT. The chain carries TRBV19 and TRBJ1-5; 9 bases fit TRBD1. CDR1 is LNHDA, CDR2 SQIVND, per germline (reference sequence). This CDR3 contains 20 residues. The V gene end was trimmed by 1 base and the J gene end by 0 bases; junction bases not matched to a gene: 13.

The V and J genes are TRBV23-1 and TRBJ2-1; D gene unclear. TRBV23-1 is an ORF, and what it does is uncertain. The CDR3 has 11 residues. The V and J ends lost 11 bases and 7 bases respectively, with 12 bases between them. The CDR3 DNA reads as TGCGCCCCAGGTTTTCGAAATGAGCAGTTCTTC. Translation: CAPGFRNEQFF.

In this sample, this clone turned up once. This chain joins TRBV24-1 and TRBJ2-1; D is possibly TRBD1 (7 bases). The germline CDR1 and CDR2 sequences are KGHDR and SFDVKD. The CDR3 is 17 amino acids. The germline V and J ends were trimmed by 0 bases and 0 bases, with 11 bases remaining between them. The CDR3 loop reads CATSDLSGGSSYNEQFF. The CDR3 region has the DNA TGTGCCACCAGTGATTTGTCAGGGGGGAGCTCCTACAATGAGCAGTTCTTC.

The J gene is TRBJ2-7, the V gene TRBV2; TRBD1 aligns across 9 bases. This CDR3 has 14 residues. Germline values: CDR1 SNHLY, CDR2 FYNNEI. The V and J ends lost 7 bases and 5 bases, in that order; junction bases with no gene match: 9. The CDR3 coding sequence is TGTGCCAGCAATAGGGGACAGGGAGAGGACGAGCAGTACTTC. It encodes CASNRGQGEDEQYF. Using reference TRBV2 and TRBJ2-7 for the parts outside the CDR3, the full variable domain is EPEVTQTPSHQVTQMGQEVILRCVPISNHLYFYWYRQILGQKVEFLVSFYNNEISEKSEIFDDQFSVERPDGSNFTLKIRSTKLEDSAMYFCASNRGQGEDEQYFGPGTRLTVT.

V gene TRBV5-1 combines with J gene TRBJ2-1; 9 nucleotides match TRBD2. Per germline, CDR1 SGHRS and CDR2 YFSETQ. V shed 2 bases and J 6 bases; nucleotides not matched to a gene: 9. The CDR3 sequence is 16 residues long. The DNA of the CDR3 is TGCGCCAGCAGCTTTATAGCGGGGGCCCTGGGCAATGAGCAGTTCTTC. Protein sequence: CASSFIAGALGNEQFF. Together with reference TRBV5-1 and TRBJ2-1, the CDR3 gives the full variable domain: KAGVTQTPRYLIKTRGQQVTLSCSPISGHRSVSWYQQTPGQGLQFLFEYFSETQRNKGNFPGRFSGRQFSNSRSEMNVSTLELGDSALYLCASSFIAGALGNEQFFGPGTRLTVL.

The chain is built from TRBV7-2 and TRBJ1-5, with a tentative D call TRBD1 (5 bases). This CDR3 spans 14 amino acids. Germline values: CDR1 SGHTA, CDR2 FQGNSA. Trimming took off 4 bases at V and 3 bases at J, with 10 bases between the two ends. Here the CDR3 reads CASSSGGFNQPQHF. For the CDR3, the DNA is TGTGCCAGCAGCTCTGGGGGGTTCAATCAGCCCCAGCATTTT.

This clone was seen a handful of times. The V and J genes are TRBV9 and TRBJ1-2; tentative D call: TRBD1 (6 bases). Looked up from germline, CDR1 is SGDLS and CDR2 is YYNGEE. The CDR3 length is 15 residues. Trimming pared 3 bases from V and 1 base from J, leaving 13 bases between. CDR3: CASSGQGGRNYGYTF. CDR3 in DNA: TGTGCCAGCAGCGGGCAAGGGGGACGTAACTATGGCTACACCTTC.

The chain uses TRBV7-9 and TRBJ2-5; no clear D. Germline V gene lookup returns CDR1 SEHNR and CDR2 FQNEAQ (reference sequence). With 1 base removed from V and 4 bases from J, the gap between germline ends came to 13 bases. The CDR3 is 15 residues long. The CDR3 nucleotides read TGTGCCAGCAGCTTAGAATGGTTGGCCAGAGAGACCCAGTACTTC. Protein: CASSLEWLARETQYF.

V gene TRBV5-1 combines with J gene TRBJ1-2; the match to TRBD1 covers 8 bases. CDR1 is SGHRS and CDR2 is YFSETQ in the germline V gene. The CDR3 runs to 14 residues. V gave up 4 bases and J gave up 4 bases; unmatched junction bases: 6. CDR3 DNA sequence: TGCGCCAGCAGCACGACAGGGGCCGGCTATGGCTACACCTTC. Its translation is CASSTTGAGYGYTF.

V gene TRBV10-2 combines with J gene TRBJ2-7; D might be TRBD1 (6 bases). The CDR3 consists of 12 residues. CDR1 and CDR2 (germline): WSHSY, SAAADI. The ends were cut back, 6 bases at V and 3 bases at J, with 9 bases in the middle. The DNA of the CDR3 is TGCGCCAGCAGGGGACAACTCTACGAGCAGTACTTC. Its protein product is CASRGQLYEQYF.

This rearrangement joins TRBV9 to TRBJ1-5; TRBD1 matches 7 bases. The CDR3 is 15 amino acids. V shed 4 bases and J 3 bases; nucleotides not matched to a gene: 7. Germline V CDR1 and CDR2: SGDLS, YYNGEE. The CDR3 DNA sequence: TGTGCCAGCAGCACTGGGGACAGTCTCAATCAGCCCCAGCATTTT. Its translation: CASSTGDSLNQPQHF.

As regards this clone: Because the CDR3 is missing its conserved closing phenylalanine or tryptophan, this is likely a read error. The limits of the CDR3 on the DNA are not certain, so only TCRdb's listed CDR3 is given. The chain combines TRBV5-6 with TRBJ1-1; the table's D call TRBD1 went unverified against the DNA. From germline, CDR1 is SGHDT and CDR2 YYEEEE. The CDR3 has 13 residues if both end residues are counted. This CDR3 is CASSERPGQAVPS.

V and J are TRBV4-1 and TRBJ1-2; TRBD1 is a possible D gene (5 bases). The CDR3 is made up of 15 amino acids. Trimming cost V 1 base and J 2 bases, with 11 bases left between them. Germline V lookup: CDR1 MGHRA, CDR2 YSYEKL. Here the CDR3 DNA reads TGCGCCAGCAGCCAAGCCACAGGACCAAACTATGGCTACACCTTC. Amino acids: CASSQATGPNYGYTF.

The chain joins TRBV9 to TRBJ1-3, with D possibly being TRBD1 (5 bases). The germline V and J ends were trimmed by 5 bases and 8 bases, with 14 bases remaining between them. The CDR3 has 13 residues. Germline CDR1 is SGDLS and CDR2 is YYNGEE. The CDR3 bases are TGTGCCAGCAGTGGACCTCAGGGTTACACCATATATTTT. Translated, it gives CASSGPQGYTIYF.

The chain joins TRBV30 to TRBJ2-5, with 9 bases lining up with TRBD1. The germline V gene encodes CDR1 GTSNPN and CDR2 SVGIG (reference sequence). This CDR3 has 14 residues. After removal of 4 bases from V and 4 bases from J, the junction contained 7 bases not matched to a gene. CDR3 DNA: TGTGCCTGGACCCCACAGGGGGCTGGAGAGACCCAGTACTTC. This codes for CAWTPQGAGETQYF.

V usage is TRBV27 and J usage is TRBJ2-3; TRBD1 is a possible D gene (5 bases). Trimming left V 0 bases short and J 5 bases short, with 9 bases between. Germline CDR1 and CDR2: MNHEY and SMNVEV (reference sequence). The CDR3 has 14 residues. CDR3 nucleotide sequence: TGTGCCAGCAGTTTATCGGACACCGAAGATACGCAGTATTTT. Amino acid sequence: CASSLSDTEDTQYF.

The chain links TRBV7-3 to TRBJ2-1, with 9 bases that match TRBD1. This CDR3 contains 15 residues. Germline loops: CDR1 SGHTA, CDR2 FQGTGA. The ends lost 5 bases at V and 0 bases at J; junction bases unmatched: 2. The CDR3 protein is CASSQDRGSYNEQFF. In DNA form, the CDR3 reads TGTGCCAGCAGCCAGGACAGGGGCTCCTACAATGAGCAGTTCTTC.

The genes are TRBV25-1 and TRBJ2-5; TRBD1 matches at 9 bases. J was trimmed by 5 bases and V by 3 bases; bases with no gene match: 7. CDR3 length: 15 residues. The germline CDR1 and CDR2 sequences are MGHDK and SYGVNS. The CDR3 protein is CASSDFGQGSETQYF. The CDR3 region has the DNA TGTGCCAGCAGTGACTTCGGACAGGGGTCGGAGACCCAGTACTTC.

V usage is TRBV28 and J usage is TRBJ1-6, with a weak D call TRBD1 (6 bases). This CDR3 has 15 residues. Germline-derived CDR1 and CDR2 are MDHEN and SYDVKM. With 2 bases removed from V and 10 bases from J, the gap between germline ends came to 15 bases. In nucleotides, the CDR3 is TGTGCCAGCAGTTTAGCAGGGCAGGGGAGATCACCCCTCCACTTT. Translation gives CASSLAGQGRSPLHF.

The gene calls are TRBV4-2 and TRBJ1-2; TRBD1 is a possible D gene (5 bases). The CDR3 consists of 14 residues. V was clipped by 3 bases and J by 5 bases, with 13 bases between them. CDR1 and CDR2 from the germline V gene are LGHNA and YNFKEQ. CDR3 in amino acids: CASSHEGHIYGYTF. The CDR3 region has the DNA TGTGCCAGCAGCCATGAAGGACATATTTATGGCTACACCTTC.

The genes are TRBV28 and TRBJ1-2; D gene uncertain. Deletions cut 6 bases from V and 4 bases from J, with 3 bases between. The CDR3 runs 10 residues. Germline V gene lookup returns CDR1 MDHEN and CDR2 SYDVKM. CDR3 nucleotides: TGTGCCAGCAGCTCCTATGGCTACACCTTC. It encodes CASSSYGYTF.

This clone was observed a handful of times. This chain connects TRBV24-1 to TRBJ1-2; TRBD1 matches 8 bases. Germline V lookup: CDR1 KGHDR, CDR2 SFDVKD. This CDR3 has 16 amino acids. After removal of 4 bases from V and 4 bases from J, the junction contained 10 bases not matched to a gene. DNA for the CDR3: TGTGCCACCAGTGACTCCGGACAGGGAGGGATCTATGGCTACACCTTC. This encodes CATSDSGQGGIYGYTF.

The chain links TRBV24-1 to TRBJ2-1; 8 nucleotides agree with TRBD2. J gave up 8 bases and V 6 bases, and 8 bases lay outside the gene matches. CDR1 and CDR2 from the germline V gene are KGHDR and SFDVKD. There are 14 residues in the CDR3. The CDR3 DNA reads TGTGCCACCAGTACACTAGCGGAGGGGGATGAGCAGTTCTTC. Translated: CATSTLAEGDEQFF.

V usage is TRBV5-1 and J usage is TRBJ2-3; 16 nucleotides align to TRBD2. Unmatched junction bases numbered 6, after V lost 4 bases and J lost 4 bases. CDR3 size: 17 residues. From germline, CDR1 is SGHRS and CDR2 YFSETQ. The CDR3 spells CASSPGLAGGLADTQYF. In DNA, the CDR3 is TGCGCCAGCAGCCCGGGACTAGCGGGGGGGCTAGCAGATACGCAGTATTTT.

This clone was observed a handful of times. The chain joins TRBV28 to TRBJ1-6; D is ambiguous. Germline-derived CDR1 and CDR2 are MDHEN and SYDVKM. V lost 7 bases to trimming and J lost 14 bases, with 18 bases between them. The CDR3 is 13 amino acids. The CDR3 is CASTLRMPRTLHF. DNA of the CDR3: TGTGCCAGCACTCTTCGAATGCCTAGGACCCTCCACTTT.

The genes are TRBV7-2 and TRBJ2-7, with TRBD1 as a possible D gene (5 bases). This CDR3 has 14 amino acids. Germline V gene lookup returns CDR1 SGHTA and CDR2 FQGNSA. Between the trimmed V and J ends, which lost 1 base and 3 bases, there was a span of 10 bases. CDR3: CASSLDRQGYEQYF. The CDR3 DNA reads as TGTGCCAGCAGCTTAGACCGCCAGGGCTACGAGCAGTACTTC.